A single sample is the source of the 23 T cell receptor beta chains below, sequenced in a study of breast tumors, draining lymph nodes, adjacent tissues. Axillary draining lymph nodes of breast cancer patients supplied the node samples. In TCRdb, the multiplex PCR reads were re-called with MiXCR into one record per CDR3 protein. In the table there are about 230,000 distinct CDR3 sequences, about 32% of which are singletons. The source material was axillary lymph node tissue. The receptors were gathered from a female donor with breast cancer. Some clones in this sample may be carry-over from other donors' samples.

This clonotype was found once. The V and J genes are TRBV20-1 and TRBJ2-1; 7 bases are a match to TRBD1. The CDR3 sequence is 11 residues long. Per germline, CDR1 DFQATT and CDR2 SNEGSKA (reference sequence). With V trimmed by 2 bases and J by 9 bases, 1 base remained unmatched. CDR3 sequence: CSARRGREQFF. CDR3 DNA: TGCAGTGCTAGAAGGGGGCGTGAGCAGTTCTTC.

With regard to this clonotype: One end of the junction is discordant with germline, which a read error may explain. The chain combines TRBV2 with TRBJ1-6; D gene unclear. CDR3 length: 14 residues. CDR1 and CDR2 (germline): SNHLY, FYNNEI. The DNA of the CDR3 is TGTGCCAGCAGTGGAGATCGGGTTAATTCGCCCCTCCACTTT. Its protein product is CASSGDRVNSPLHF.

The CDR3 loop is CASGPGTGSYNEQFF. The CDR3 coding sequence is TGTGCCAGCGGCCCCGGGACAGGGTCCTACAATGAGCAGTTCTTC. The chain combines TRBV3-1 with TRBJ2-1, with 9 bases lining up with TRBD1. Unmatched junction bases numbered 6, after V lost 8 bases and J lost 1 base. CDR1 is LGHDT and CDR2 is YNNKEL in the germline V gene (reference sequence). This CDR3 comprises 15 residues.

The rearrangement uses TRBV29-1 and TRBJ1-5, with D maybe TRBD1 (5 bases). The germline V gene encodes CDR1 SQVTM and CDR2 ANQGSEA. V shed 8 bases and J shed 2 bases, with 16 bases lying between them. This CDR3 has 14 amino acids. The CDR3 protein is CSPLPGVGNQPQHF. CDR3 DNA: TGCAGCCCATTGCCGGGGGTGGGCAATCAGCCCCAGCATTTT.

As to this clonotype: At one end the junction does not follow the germline gene, possibly because of a read error. This rearrangement joins TRBV3-1 to TRBJ1-3; D might be TRBD1 (6 bases). Looked up from germline, CDR1 is LGHDT and CDR2 is YNNKEL (reference sequence). The length of the CDR3 is 15 residues. The DNA of the CDR3 is TGTGCCAGCAGCCAAGATACAGGGAACGGAAACACCGTATATTTT. Encoded protein: CASSQDTGNGNTVYF.

On this clonotype itself: The germline gene is not matched at one end of the junction; a read error may be the cause. The V gene is TRBV18, the J gene TRBJ2-7, with D hard to call. The CDR3 is made up of 11 amino acids. CDR1 is KGHSH, CDR2 LQKENI, per germline. The CDR3 is CTSSPSYEQYF. Written as DNA, the CDR3 is TGTACCAGCTCCCCAAGCTACGAGCAGTACTTC.

Turning to this clonotype: One junction end does not reproduce the germline sequence, and a read error may be involved. The rearrangement links TRBV5-1 to TRBJ2-6; weak D call: TRBD1 (5 bases). Per germline, CDR1 SGHRS and CDR2 YFSETQ. The CDR3 spans 18 residues. CDR3 sequence: CASSLVQDTEAGANVLTF. In DNA, the CDR3 is TGTGCCAGCAGCTTGGTCCAGGACACCGAAGCGGGGGCCAACGTCCTGACTTTC.

About this clonotype: No DNA is shown, since the ends of the CDR3 on it are uncertain; the CDR3 is the one TCRdb lists. The chain recombines TRBV9 with TRBJ2-3; TRBD1, the D gene given by the table, was not confirmed from the DNA. CDR1 and CDR2 (germline): SGDLS, YYNGEE. 23 amino acids form the CDR3, both terminal residues included. CDR3 region: CASSVASRADEQSFGPGTDTQYF.

The rearrangement joins TRBV20-1 to TRBJ2-4; 9 nucleotides agree with TRBD1. Germline lookup yields CDR1 DFQATT and CDR2 SNEGSKA (reference sequence). The length of the CDR3 is 10 residues. The V gene end was trimmed by 6 bases and the J gene end by 15 bases; junction bases not matched to a gene: 6. The CDR3 loop reads CSATQGQGYF. The CDR3 DNA follows: TGCAGTGCCACGCAGGGACAGGGGTACTTC.

Worth noting for this clonotype: No conserved phenylalanine or tryptophan ends this CDR3, so it is likely a read error. Because the CDR3's place on the DNA is in doubt, the DNA is left out and the CDR3 is given as listed by TCRdb. This chain links TRBV7-2 with TRBJ1-4. The CDR3 numbers 8 amino acids, ends counted. From germline, CDR1 is SGHTA and CDR2 FQGNSA. The CDR3 reads CASSLALG.

This clonotype showed up many times. The chain has TRBV28 and TRBJ1-6; TRBD1 is a possible D gene (5 bases). The CDR3 extends over 15 amino acids. V was trimmed by 4 bases and J by 9 bases, leaving 16 bases between them. CDR1 MDHEN and CDR2 SYDVKM come from the germline V gene. CDR3 amino acids: CASSSLGTAISPLHF. The CDR3 nucleotides read TGTGCCAGCAGTTCCTTGGGGACCGCCATTTCACCCCTCCACTTT.

This clonotype has at least ten counts. The chain links TRBV7-8 to TRBJ2-3; 11 bases match TRBD2. V lost 5 bases and J lost 1; bases outside the gene matches: 11. This CDR3 is 18 amino acids long. Looked up from germline, CDR1 is SGHVS and CDR2 is FQNEAQ. DNA for the CDR3: TGTGCCAGCAGCGTACTAGCGGGAGTAACTGTGGGCACAGATACGCAGTATTTT. Its protein product is CASSVLAGVTVGTDTQYF.

The chain has TRBV19 and TRBJ1-1; 8 nucleotides line up with TRBD1. Germline V gene data show CDR1 as LNHDA and CDR2 as SQIVND (reference sequence). This CDR3 spans 13 amino acids. The V gene end was trimmed by 3 bases and the J gene end by 7 bases; junction bases not matched to a gene: 4. CDR3 residues: CASSISGGNEAFF. The CDR3 nucleotides read TGTGCCAGTAGTATCTCAGGGGGCAATGAAGCTTTCTTT.

This clonotype was detected ten times or more. V usage is TRBV5-5 and J usage is TRBJ1-4; the D is unclear. This CDR3 contains 16 residues. CDR1 is SGHKS, CDR2 YYEKEE, per germline (reference sequence). V was cut by 0 bases and J by 1 base, with 10 bases left in between. In nucleotides, the CDR3 is TGTGCCAGCAGCTTGGAAGTCGGGCAAACTAATGAAAAACTGTTTTTT. Its translation: CASSLEVGQTNEKLFF.

The chain joins TRBV5-1 to TRBJ1-1; weak D call: TRBD1 (5 bases). V was clipped by 4 bases and J by 2 bases, with 9 bases between them. Per the germline V gene, CDR1 is SGHRS and CDR2 is YFSETQ. The CDR3 length is 13 residues. CDR3 sequence: CASSGRVNTEAFF. The CDR3 DNA follows: TGCGCCAGCAGCGGCAGGGTTAACACTGAAGCTTTCTTT.

This clonotype was detected only a few times. The V call is TRBV12-3 or TRBV12-4, the J call TRBJ1-1; weak D call: TRBD1 (6 bases). The ends were cut back, 5 bases at V and 5 bases at J, with 15 bases in the middle. The CDR3 runs 14 residues. CDR3 sequence reads: CASSTRGGITEAFF. The CDR3 nucleotides read TGTGCCAGCAGTACCCGGGGGGGCATTACTGAAGCTTTCTTT.

There are many counts of this clonotype. V is TRBV6-6 and J is TRBJ2-7; D might be TRBD2 (7 bases). The CDR3 has 14 amino acids. Trimming pared 5 bases from V and 12 bases from J, leaving 23 bases between. Germline V lookup: CDR1 MNHNY, CDR2 SVGAGI (reference sequence). CDR3 sequence reads: CASSHGGSQGEGYF. CDR3 coding DNA: TGTGCCAGCAGTCACGGGGGGTCACAGGGCGAGGGGTACTTC.

The chain couples TRBV20-1 to TRBJ1-6; D perhaps matches TRBD1 (5 bases). Looked up from germline, CDR1 is DFQATT and CDR2 is SNEGSKA (reference sequence). This CDR3 region has 15 residues. Trimming stripped 7 bases from V and 5 bases from J, with 18 bases between. Written as DNA, the CDR3 is TGCAGTGGGGGGAGGACGGGAGGCGATAATTCACCCCTCCACTTT. Amino acid sequence: CSGGRTGGDNSPLHF.

As concerns this clonotype: A much larger clonotype is one base distant, so this may be a read error. The chain couples TRBV30 to TRBJ2-1; TRBD2 agrees at 7 bases. After removal of 2 bases from V and 1 base from J, the junction contained 5 bases not matched to a gene. The CDR3 is 15 residues long. The germline CDR1 and CDR2 sequences are GTSNPN and SVGIG (reference sequence). CDR3 in DNA: TGTGCCTGGAGTACGGGGGGAGCGTCCTACAATGAGCAGTTCTTC. Translating gives CAWSTGGASYNEQFF.

This clonotype showed up many times. Possible read error: a much larger clone is one base away. The conserved phenylalanine or tryptophan normally closing the CDR3 is absent here, so this likely arose from a read error. V and J are TRBV7-2 and TRBJ2-5; D not resolved. Germline loops: CDR1 SGHTA, CDR2 FQGNSA. This CDR3 has 14 amino acids. V was cut by 1 base and J by 0 bases, with 6 bases left in between. CDR3 sequence (DNA): TGTGCCAGCAGCTTAGGAGGAAACCAAGAGACCCAGTACCTC. It translates to CASSLGGNQETQYL.

The rearrangement joins TRBV5-4 to TRBJ2-3, with TRBD2 identical over 8 bases. This CDR3 contains 14 residues. V dropped 0 bases and J dropped 6; count of bases not matched to a gene: 3. The germline gives CDR1 SGHNT, CDR2 YYREEE (reference sequence). This chain's CDR3 is CASSLGTSWDTQYF. The CDR3 DNA is TGTGCCAGCAGCTTGGGGACTAGCTGGGATACGCAGTATTTT.

This clonotype was seen repeatedly, ten times or more. The V call is TRBV7-3, the J call TRBJ2-3, with D possibly being TRBD2 (6 bases). Per germline, CDR1 SGHTA and CDR2 FQGTGA. CDR3 size: 15 residues. Trimming stripped 5 bases from V and 4 bases from J, with 16 bases between. The CDR3 DNA is TGTGCCAGCAGCGCCTCGCGGGGCAGGGCAGATACGCAGTATTTT. Amino acids: CASSASRGRADTQYF.

This chain joins TRBV12-3 or TRBV12-4 and TRBJ1-3; D call uncertain. V was pared by 1 base and J by 4 bases, with 5 bases between. This CDR3 region has 13 residues. This CDR3 is CASSLGFGNTIYF. The CDR3 nucleotides read TGTGCCAGCAGTTTAGGGTTCGGAAACACCATATATTTT.